This TCR beta chain was found in a study of blood T cells in healthy people across ages. Study findings and constraints: Diversity estimates from one million T cells were considered underestimates. Naive T cell percentage showed a strong correlation with TCR beta diversity.

This clonotype was counted only a few times. As yet, its antigen is unknown. Combining a sample-barcoded 5' primer with a J-beta primer mix, a second PCR ran for about 7 to 11 cycles. Template switching added a 12-random-nucleotide identifier to every cDNA molecule. TCRdb ran MiXCR on the 5' RACE reads and lists one entry per CDR3 protein. Of around 970,000 distinct CDR3 sequences listed, around 54% are singletons. They isolated at least 6 million PBMCs from each sample. Specimen: blood. The clonotype originates from a woman in her sixties or seventies in good health.

CDR3 sequence reads: CASTKMTGAEAFF. The CDR3 region has the DNA TGTGCCAGCACTAAAATGACAGGGGCTGAAGCTTTCTTT. The chain employs TRBV12-3 or TRBV12-4 and TRBJ1-1, with 8 bases aligning to TRBD1. The V and J ends lost 7 bases and 6 bases, in that order; junction bases with no gene match: 7. The CDR3 is 13 residues long.